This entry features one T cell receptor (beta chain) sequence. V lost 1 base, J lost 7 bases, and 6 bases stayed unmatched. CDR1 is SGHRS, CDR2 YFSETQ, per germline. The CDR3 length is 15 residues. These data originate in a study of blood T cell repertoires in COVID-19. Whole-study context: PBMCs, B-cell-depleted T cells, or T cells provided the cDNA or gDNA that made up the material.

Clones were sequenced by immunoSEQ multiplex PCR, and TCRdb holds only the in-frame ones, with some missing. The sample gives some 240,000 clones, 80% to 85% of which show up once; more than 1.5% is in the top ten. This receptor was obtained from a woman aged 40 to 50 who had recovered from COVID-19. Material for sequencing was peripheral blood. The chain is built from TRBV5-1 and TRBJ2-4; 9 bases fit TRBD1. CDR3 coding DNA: TGCGCCAGCAGCTTGTGGGACAGGGAATCGAACATTCAGTACTTC. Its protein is CASSLWDRESNIQYF.